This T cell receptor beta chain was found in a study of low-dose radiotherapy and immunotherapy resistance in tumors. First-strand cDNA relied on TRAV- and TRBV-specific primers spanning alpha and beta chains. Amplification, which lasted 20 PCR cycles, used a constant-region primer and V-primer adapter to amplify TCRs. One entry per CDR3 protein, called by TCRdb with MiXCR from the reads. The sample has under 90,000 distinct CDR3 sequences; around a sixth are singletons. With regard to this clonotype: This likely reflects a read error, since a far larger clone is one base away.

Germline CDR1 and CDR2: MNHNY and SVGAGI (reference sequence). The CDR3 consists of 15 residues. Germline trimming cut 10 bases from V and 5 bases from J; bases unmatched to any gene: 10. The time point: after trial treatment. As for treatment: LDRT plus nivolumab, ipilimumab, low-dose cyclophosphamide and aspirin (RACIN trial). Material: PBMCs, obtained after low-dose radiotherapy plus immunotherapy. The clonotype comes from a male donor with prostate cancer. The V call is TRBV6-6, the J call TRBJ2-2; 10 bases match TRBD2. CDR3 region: CATGLARVGTGELFF. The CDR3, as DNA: TGTGCCACGGGACTAGCGAGAGTTGGTACCGGGGAGCTGTTTTTT.